Each of the 6 T cell receptor beta chains below was sequenced from the same sample in a study of cytomegalovirus exposure and HLA in healthy donors. Primers for the PCR totalled 60 Vbeta and 13 Jbeta. Produced via immunoSEQ multiplex PCR; TCRdb's table is partial and in-frame only. Among 80,000 to 100,000 clones listed, 77% were seen once. Material for sequencing was PBMCs. These receptors came from a man aged 50 to 59 in good health and CMV-seropositive.

The chain joins TRBV19 to TRBJ1-2, with D tentatively TRBD1 (5 bases). The germline CDR1 and CDR2 sequences are LNHDA and SQIVND (reference sequence). This CDR3 spans 13 amino acids. V was clipped by 3 bases and J by 3 bases, with 8 bases between them. The CDR3 sequence is CASSIDSYYGYTF. The CDR3 DNA reads TGTGCCAGTAGTATTGACAGTTACTATGGCTACACCTTC.

This clone appeared once. The chain links TRBV6-6 to TRBJ1-4, with D maybe TRBD1 (5 bases). The V gene's germline CDR1 is MNHNY and CDR2 SVGAGI (reference sequence). V lost 6 bases and J lost 0, with 14 bases in between. The CDR3 has 16 residues. The CDR3 loop reads CASRGTGNPTNEKLFF. The CDR3 coding sequence is TGTGCCAGCAGGGGGACTGGGAACCCAACTAATGAAAAACTGTTTTTT.

This clone was counted between two and nine times. The chain has TRBV18 and TRBJ2-1; maybe TRBD2 (6 bases). The CDR3 totals 15 residues. From germline, CDR1 is KGHSH and CDR2 LQKENI. Trimming left V 3 bases short and J 6 bases short, with 15 bases between. CDR3 DNA: TGTGCCAGCTCACCCAACGAAGGACTAATCAATGAGCAGTTCTTC. Translating it yields CASSPNEGLINEQFF. Drawing the rest from reference TRBV18 and TRBJ2-1, the complete variable domain is NAGVMQNPRHLVRRRGQEARLRCSPMKGHSHVYWYRQLPEEGLKFMVYLQKENIIDESGMPKERFSAEFPKEGPSILRIQQVVRGDSAAYFCASSPNEGLINEQFFGPGTRLTVL.

This clone was recorded a few times. The DNA of the CDR3 is TGTGCCAGCAGTAAAGACAAGATTAATTCACCCCTCCACTTT. Protein sequence: CASSKDKINSPLHF. The chain is built from TRBV6-4 and TRBJ1-6; D not certain. Trimming left V 5 bases short and J 6 bases short, with 11 bases between. The CDR3 runs to 14 residues. Germline V gene data show CDR1 as MRHNA and CDR2 as SNTAGT.

The rearrangement links TRBV9 to TRBJ2-3, with 7 bases that match TRBD1. This CDR3 contains 15 residues. The V segment lost 0 bases and the J segment 6 bases; nucleotides outside the gene matches: 7. Germline V gene sequence: CDR1 SGDLS, CDR2 YYNGEE. CDR3 in amino acids: CASSVAQGTYDTQYF. The CDR3 DNA reads TGTGCCAGCAGCGTAGCACAGGGGACCTATGATACGCAGTATTTT.

This clone was observed a handful of times. This rearrangement joins TRBV15 to TRBJ1-3; no reliable D call. The CDR3 runs to 15 residues. Between the trimmed V and J ends, which lost 1 base and 4 bases, there was a span of 11 bases. Germline V gene data show CDR1 as LNHNV and CDR2 as YYDKDF (reference sequence). In nucleotides, the CDR3 is TGTGCCACCAGCAGAGGTGGCTCCCGAGGAAACACCATATATTTT. Translating gives CATSRGGSRGNTIYF.